This entry describes one T cell receptor (beta chain). Naive CD4+ T cells were purified with Tregs depleted by CD25. Semi-nested PCR with Nested Universal Primer A followed constant-region reverse priming of full-length variable regions. TCRdb called the 5' RACE reads again in MiXCR, with one record for every CDR3 protein. The table has under 35,000 distinct CDR3 sequences, 20% to 30% seen once; the top ten hold roughly 3.7%. Germline assignment: CDR1 SGHKS and CDR2 YYEKEE (reference sequence). This CDR3 is 13 amino acids long. Losses at the gene ends were 4 bases for V and 3 bases for J; bases not matched to a gene: 3.

The specimen sequenced was naive CD4+ T cells sorted from a lymph node. The subset is: naive CD4+ T cells, CD4+CD45RA+CD25-. The chain recombines TRBV5-5 with TRBJ2-5, with TRBD1 matching over 7 bases. The origin of this receptor is a female donor with breast cancer. CDR3 protein: CASSGTGEETQYF. The CDR3 DNA sequence: TGTGCCAGCAGCGGAACAGGGGAAGAGACCCAGTACTTC.